The source of this T cell receptor (beta chain) is a study of blood T cell repertoires in COVID-19. Across the study: Samples representing acute and convalescent COVID-19 were sourced from the United States, Italy and Spain. Sources were T cells, B-cell-depleted T cells, or PBMCs; the material itself was cDNA or gDNA.

In the original analysis: Quantification of nucleated cells was approximated via reference gene primer amplification. Only in-frame clones appear in the TCRdb table, and some are missing; sequencing was by immunoSEQ multiplex PCR. Clone size and V and J calls were adopted from that table, with D and trimming inferred from the DNA. The table includes 90,000 or so clones, about nine tenths detected once. V was shortened by 0 bases and J by 4 bases, with 10 bases between the two germline ends. The CDR3 covers 14 residues. Germline CDR1 SGHRS, CDR2 YFSETQ. The receptor comes from a man between 60 and 75 years old with acute or convalescent COVID-19. The J gene is TRBJ2-5, the V gene TRBV5-1, with D uncertain. Sequencing was performed on peripheral blood. CDR3 DNA: TGCGCCAGCAGCTTGGCGGGTTTCGGAGAGACCCAGTACTTC. Its translation is CASSLAGFGETQYF. The entire variable domain, with the rest obtained from reference TRBV5-1 and TRBJ2-5, is as follows: KAGVTQTPRYLIKTRGQQVTLSCSPISGHRSVSWYQQTPGQGLQFLFEYFSETQRNKGNFPGRFSGRQFSNSRSEMNVSTLELGDSALYLCASSLAGFGETQYFGPGTRLLVL.